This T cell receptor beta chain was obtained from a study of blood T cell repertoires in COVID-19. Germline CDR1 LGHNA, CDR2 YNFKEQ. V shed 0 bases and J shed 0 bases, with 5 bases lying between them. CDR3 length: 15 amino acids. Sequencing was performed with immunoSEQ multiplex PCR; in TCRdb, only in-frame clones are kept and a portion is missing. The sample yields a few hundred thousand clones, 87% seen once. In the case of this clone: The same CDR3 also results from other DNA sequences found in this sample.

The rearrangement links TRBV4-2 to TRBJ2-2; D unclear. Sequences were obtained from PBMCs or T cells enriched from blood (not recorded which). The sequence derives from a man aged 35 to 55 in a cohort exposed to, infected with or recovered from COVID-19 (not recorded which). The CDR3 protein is CASSQDPANTGELFF. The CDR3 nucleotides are TGTGCCAGCAGCCAAGATCCGGCGAACACCGGGGAGCTGTTTTTT.